The 20 T cell receptor beta chains below come from one sample, sequenced in a study of CD8 T cells in ankylosing spondylitis (dated by TCRdb to the late 2010s). Library method: 5' RACE. TCRdb names Illumina HiSeq 2500 as the instrument used. TCRdb passed the public sequencing reads through fastp at Q25 and MiXCR, retaining productive beta sequences. All rows with the same CDR3 protein become a single entry with the most common DNA and genes. The sample table records about 160,000 distinct CDR3 sequences; 15% to 20% of these occur just once. The ten largest make up about 8.2% of the sample. The sample was blood, either unsorted or a sorted T cell fraction (not recorded which). The source is a male donor with ankylosing spondylitis or in good health (not recorded which).

This clonotype was seen repeatedly, ten times or more. The chain links TRBV4-2 to TRBJ2-4; 10 bases map to TRBD2. The V segment lost 3 bases and the J segment 0 bases; nucleotides outside the gene matches: 2. CDR1 LGHNA and CDR2 YNFKEQ come from the germline V gene. This CDR3 contains 16 residues. In DNA form, the CDR3 reads TGTGCCAGCAGCCAGGGACTAGCGTTAGCCAAAAACATTCAGTACTTC. Protein product: CASSQGLALAKNIQYF.

This clonotype was observed at least ten times. The chain uses TRBV2 and TRBJ2-1; 8 bases are a match to TRBD2. V was pared by 1 base and J by 14 bases, with 10 bases of the junction left unmatched. The CDR3 is made up of 14 amino acids. Germline assignment: CDR1 SNHLY and CDR2 FYNNEI. The CDR3 bases are TGTGCCAGCAGTGAAGAAGACTTTGGCGGGAGGAAGTTCTTC. Its protein is CASSEEDFGGRKFF.

DNA of the CDR3: TGCAGTGGCAGCCCTAGCGGGAGGGCCGACAATGAGCAGTTCTTC. It encodes CSGSPSGRADNEQFF. This chain connects TRBV20-1 to TRBJ2-1; 12 bases line up with TRBD2. Germline CDR1 is DFQATT and CDR2 is SNEGSKA (reference sequence). This CDR3 has 15 amino acids. Trimming took 7 bases from V and 5 from J; bases not matched to a gene: 9.

J is TRBJ2-2 and V is TRBV30; D is ambiguous. The CDR3 sequence is 13 residues long. CDR1 and CDR2 (germline): GTSNPN, SVGIG (reference sequence). V lost 3 bases and J 1 base, leaving 6 bases between the germline ends. The CDR3 DNA is TGTGCCTGGAGAGCTCAGAACACCGGGGAGCTGTTTTTT. Protein: CAWRAQNTGELFF.

V is TRBV20-1 and J is TRBJ1-2; D might be TRBD1 (5 bases). This CDR3 is 13 amino acids long. Per the germline V gene, CDR1 is DFQATT and CDR2 is SNEGSKA (reference sequence). V lost 0 bases to trimming and J lost 2 bases, with 7 bases between them. DNA for the CDR3: TGCAGTGCTAGAGATGGGGGGAACTATGGCTACACCTTC. This sequence encodes CSARDGGNYGYTF.

This clonotype was seen a few times. The chain carries TRBV7-2 and TRBJ2-7; D might be TRBD1 (5 bases). Trimming pared 4 bases from V and 7 bases from J, leaving 11 bases between. The CDR3 consists of 12 residues. CDR1 and CDR2 from the germline V gene are SGHTA and FQGNSA. The CDR3 DNA reads TGTGCCAGCAGCTCCGACGGACAAGAGCAGTACTTC. Its protein product is CASSSDGQEQYF.

This clonotype was counted a few times. The rearrangement joins TRBV12-3 or TRBV12-4 to TRBJ1-1; D call uncertain. CDR3 length equals 13 residues. Trimming stripped 6 bases from V and 1 base from J, with 9 bases between. CDR3 loop: CASSPPSNTEAFF. Here the CDR3 DNA reads TGTGCCAGCAGCCCTCCATCGAACACTGAAGCTTTCTTT.

This clonotype was detected many times. V usage is TRBV20-1 and J usage is TRBJ1-2; D gene ambiguous. V lost 3 bases and J 4 bases, leaving 9 bases between the germline ends. Per the germline V gene, CDR1 is DFQATT and CDR2 is SNEGSKA (reference sequence). This CDR3 region has 12 residues. This chain's CDR3 is CSASRASYGYTF. The CDR3 DNA sequence: TGCAGTGCTAGTCGGGCTAGCTATGGCTACACCTTC.

This clonotype has at least ten counts. This rearrangement joins TRBV5-1 to TRBJ1-4; possibly TRBD1 for D (5 bases). The germline V gene encodes CDR1 SGHRS and CDR2 YFSETQ. V was shortened by 2 bases and J by 3 bases, with 8 bases between the two germline ends. The CDR3 contains 14 residues. For the CDR3, the DNA is TGCGCCAGCAGCTTCGGGGGTTCTAATGAAAAACTGTTTTTT. This encodes CASSFGGSNEKLFF.

This clonotype was found a few times. The chain links TRBV12-3 or TRBV12-4 to TRBJ2-3; no firm D call. CDR3 length equals 12 residues. The germline V and J ends were trimmed by 7 bases and 3 bases, with 8 bases remaining between them. CDR3 in DNA: TGTGCCAGCACCCGCCGAACAGATACGCAGTATTTT. Translation: CASTRRTDTQYF.

The rearrangement joins TRBV12-3 or TRBV12-4 to TRBJ1-1, with TRBD1 as a possible D gene (5 bases). V gave up 3 bases and J gave up 1 base, with 12 bases separating them. The CDR3 extends over 15 amino acids. DNA of the CDR3: TGTGCCAGCAGTTTGGATGGGGGTTGGAACACTGAAGCTTTCTTT. Residues: CASSLDGGWNTEAFF.

The table lists this clonotype with a few counts. This chain uses TRBV19 with TRBJ2-7; 9 positions match TRBD1. V shed 5 bases and J 2 bases; nucleotides not matched to a gene: 7. The CDR3 runs to 15 residues. Germline V lookup: CDR1 LNHDA, CDR2 SQIVND (reference sequence). The CDR3, as DNA: TGTGCCAGTAGTGTCACAGGGGGCTCCCCCTACGAGCAGTACTTC. It encodes CASSVTGGSPYEQYF.

This chain uses TRBV19 with TRBJ1-1; D gene ambiguous. This CDR3 is 16 amino acids long. Germline-derived CDR1 and CDR2 are LNHDA and SQIVND (reference sequence). With 10 bases removed from V and 0 bases from J, the gap between germline ends came to 21 bases. CDR3: CATTESPFSMNTEAFF. CDR3 nucleotide sequence: TGTGCCACCACCGAGAGTCCTTTTTCGATGAACACTGAAGCTTTCTTT. The full variable domain, with the rest looked up from reference TRBV19 and TRBJ1-1, is DGGITQSPKYLFRKEGQNVTLSCEQNLNHDAMYWYRQDPGQGLRLIYYSQIVNDFQKGDIAEGYSVSREKKESFPLTVTSAQKNPTAFYLCATTESPFSMNTEAFFGQGTRLTVV.

This CDR3 reads CASSWGQGISHGYTF. In nucleotides, the CDR3 is TGTGCCAGCAGTTGGGGACAGGGTATTAGCCATGGCTACACCTTC. The chain has TRBV28 and TRBJ1-2, with 9 positions matching TRBD1. CDR3 length: 15 residues. V lost 4 bases and J lost 6; bases outside the gene matches: 9. Germline V lookup: CDR1 MDHEN, CDR2 SYDVKM.

The table lists this clonotype with a few counts. This chain connects TRBV25-1 to TRBJ1-6; possibly TRBD1 for D (5 bases). Trimming removed 4 bases from V and 3 bases from J, with 7 bases in between. Germline loops: CDR1 MGHDK, CDR2 SYGVNS. This CDR3 spans 14 amino acids. CDR3 sequence (DNA): TGTGCCAGCAGTGGGACACTCTATAATTCACCCCTCCACTTT. Its translation is CASSGTLYNSPLHF. Filled out from reference TRBV25-1 and TRBJ1-6, the complete variable domain reads EADIYQTPRYLVIGTGKKITLECSQTMGHDKMYWYQQDPGMELHLIHYSYGVNSTEKGDLSSESTVSRIRTEHFPLTLESARPSHTSQYLCASSGTLYNSPLHFGNGTRLTVT.

This clonotype has a count of ten or more. The genes are TRBV11-1 and TRBJ2-3; the D gene is possibly TRBD2 (5 bases). Trimming removed 1 base from V and 2 bases from J, with 7 bases in between. CDR1 is SGHAT, CDR2 FQDESV, per germline (reference sequence). CDR3 length: 14 residues. The CDR3, as DNA: TGTGCCAGCAGCTTAGGAGCGGCCACAGATACGCAGTATTTT. This gives the protein CASSLGAATDTQYF.

The rearrangement joins TRBV5-1 to TRBJ2-7, with a possible D match to TRBD2 (7 bases). This CDR3 has 16 amino acids. The ends were cut back, 4 bases at V and 2 bases at J, with 19 bases in the middle. Germline V gives CDR1 SGHRS, CDR2 YFSETQ. CDR3 coding DNA: TGCGCCAGCAGCATGGGGGGGGCGGGAAGAGCCTACGAGCAGTACTTC. This sequence encodes CASSMGGAGRAYEQYF.

In its sample, this clonotype was seen a few times. The chain joins TRBV28 to TRBJ2-5, with D possibly matching TRBD2 (6 bases). V dropped 2 bases and J dropped 2 bases, with 12 bases sitting between them. The CDR3 has 15 residues. Germline lookup yields CDR1 MDHEN and CDR2 SYDVKM. The CDR3 sequence: CASSLIREPQETQYF. In nucleotides, the CDR3 is TGTGCCAGCAGTTTAATTCGGGAGCCACAAGAGACCCAGTACTTC.

This clonotype showed up many times. The V and J genes are TRBV20-1 and TRBJ2-7; D not resolved. Germline V gene data show CDR1 as DFQATT and CDR2 as SNEGSKA (reference sequence). The V end lost 0 bases, the J end lost 3 bases, and 12 bases lay between the germline ends. This CDR3 has 14 amino acids. The CDR3 DNA is TGCAGTGCTAGAGATTCGCCCAATAACTACGAGCAGTACTTC. It specifies CSARDSPNNYEQYF.

This chain joins TRBV6-1 and TRBJ1-5, with a tentative D call TRBD1 (5 bases). V was shortened by 5 bases and J by 5 bases, with 16 bases between the two germline ends. CDR1 and CDR2 (germline): MNHNS, SASEGT. The CDR3 has 15 amino acids. The CDR3 DNA reads TGTGCCAGCAGTACCGGAGCGGGGGGTCATCAGCCCCAGCATTTT. Translated, it gives CASSTGAGGHQPQHF.